This TCR beta chain derives from a study of T cell changes during pregnancy in multiple sclerosis. Assay: immunoSEQ multiplex PCR; the TCRdb copy retains only in-frame clones and omits some. Of tens of thousands of clones in the sample, 75% to 90% were seen once. The TCR sequence derives from a female donor with multiple sclerosis, enrolled in a pregnancy study. Here the sequenced sample was peripheral blood, taken before pregnancy.

This CDR3 reads CASSLFLRQGEAFF. Written as DNA, the CDR3 is TGTGCCAGCAGCTTATTCTTGAGGCAGGGTGAAGCTTTCTTT. This chain links TRBV7-9 with TRBJ1-1; D is perhaps TRBD1 (5 bases). This CDR3 contains 14 residues. Trimming removed 2 bases at V and 7 bases at J, with 14 bases between. Germline V lookup: CDR1 SEHNR, CDR2 FQNEAQ (reference sequence).